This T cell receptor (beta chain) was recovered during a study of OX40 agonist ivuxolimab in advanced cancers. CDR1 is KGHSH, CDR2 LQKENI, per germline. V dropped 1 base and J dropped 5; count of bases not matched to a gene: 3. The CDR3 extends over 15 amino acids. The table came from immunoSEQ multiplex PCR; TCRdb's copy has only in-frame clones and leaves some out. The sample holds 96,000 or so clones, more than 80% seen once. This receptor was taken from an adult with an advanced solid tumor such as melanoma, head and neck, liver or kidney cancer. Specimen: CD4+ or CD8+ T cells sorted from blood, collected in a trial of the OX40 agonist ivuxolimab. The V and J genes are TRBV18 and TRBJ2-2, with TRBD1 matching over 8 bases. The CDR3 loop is CASSPRQGATGELFF. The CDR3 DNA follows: TGTGCCAGCTCACCACGGCAGGGGGCGACCGGGGAGCTGTTTTTT. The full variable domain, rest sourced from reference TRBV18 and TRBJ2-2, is NAGVMQNPRHLVRRRGQEARLRCSPMKGHSHVYWYRQLPEEGLKFMVYLQKENIIDESGMPKERFSAEFPKEGPSILRIQQVVRGDSAAYFCASSPRQGATGELFFGEGSRLTVL.